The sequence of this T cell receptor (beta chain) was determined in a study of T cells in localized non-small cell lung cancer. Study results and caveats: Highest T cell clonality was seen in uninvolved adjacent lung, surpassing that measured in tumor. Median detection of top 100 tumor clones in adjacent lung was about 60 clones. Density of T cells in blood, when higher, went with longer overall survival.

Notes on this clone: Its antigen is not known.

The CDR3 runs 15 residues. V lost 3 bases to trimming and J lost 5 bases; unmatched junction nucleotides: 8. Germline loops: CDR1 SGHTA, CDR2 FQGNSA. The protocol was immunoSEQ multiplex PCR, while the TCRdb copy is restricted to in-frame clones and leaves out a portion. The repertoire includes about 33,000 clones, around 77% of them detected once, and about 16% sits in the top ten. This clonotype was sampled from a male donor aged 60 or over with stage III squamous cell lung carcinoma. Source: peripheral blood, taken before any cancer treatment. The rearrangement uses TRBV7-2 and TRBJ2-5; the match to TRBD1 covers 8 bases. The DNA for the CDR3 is TGTGCCAGCAGCTTCGGACAGGGTGTCGTGGAGACCCAGTACTTC. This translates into CASSFGQGVVETQYF.